This T cell receptor (beta chain) was profiled in a study of cytotoxic CD8 clonotypes in ibrutinib-treated CLL. Findings of the study overall: Researchers report that baseline clonality outpaced age-matched healthy donors and tracked circulating CD8+ T-cell counts.

CDR1 SQVTM and CDR2 ANQGSEA come from the germline V gene. With 6 bases clipped from V and 4 bases from J, the junction kept 9 bases outside the gene matches. CDR3 length equals 13 residues. Sequenced by immunoSEQ multiplex PCR; TCRdb stores in-frame clones only, minus some. The data hold some 350,000 clones, with over 60% observed a single time. To note about this clone: Antigen specificity is unknown.

This sequence was found in a human donor with chronic lymphocytic leukemia. The sequences come from PBMCs, collected after 36 months of ibrutinib treatment. This chain uses TRBV29-1 with TRBJ2-7; 7 nucleotides align to TRBD1. CDR3 protein: CSVRKDRAYEQYF. The CDR3 DNA follows: TGCAGCGTCCGGAAAGACAGGGCTTACGAGCAGTACTTC.